This TCR beta chain was retrieved from a study of blood T cell repertoires in COVID-19. Study overall: The study drew acute and convalescent COVID-19 samples from the United States, Italy and Spain. Sample material is recorded as cDNA or gDNA derived from T cells, B-cell-depleted T cells, or PBMCs.

With 2 bases removed from V and 0 bases from J, the gap between germline ends came to 13 bases. The CDR3 totals 15 residues. In germline, CDR1 is SQVTM, CDR2 ANQGSEA. Source study methods: Reference gene primer amplification gave nucleated cell count estimates. Clones were sequenced by immunoSEQ multiplex PCR, and TCRdb holds only the in-frame ones, with some missing. Clone size and the V and J calls come from that table; the DNA yielded D and trimming. The repertoire holds roughly 40,000 clones, with over 80% as singletons. The receptor comes from a middle-aged woman with acute or convalescent COVID-19. The chain couples TRBV29-1 to TRBJ1-2, with a possible D match to TRBD1 (6 bases). Sequenced input: peripheral blood. CDR3: CSVETGQLANYGYTF. CDR3 DNA: TGCAGCGTTGAAACGGGACAACTAGCTAACTATGGCTACACCTTC.